The 18 T cell receptor beta chains given below trace back to one sample, sequenced in a study of patients and donors after allogeneic stem cell transplantation. TCRdb redid the calling of the RT-PCR reads with MiXCR, one entry per CDR3 protein. The sample records hundreds of thousands of distinct CDR3 sequences, roughly 17% being singletons. The sequencing sample was made of blood, either unsorted or a sorted T cell fraction (not recorded which). The receptors were sampled from a human donor who was either an allogeneic HSCT recipient or a stem cell or donor lymphocyte infusion donor (not recorded which). It is not recorded whose cells these are; they may come from a transplant donor.

This clonotype occurred many times. The chain couples TRBV12-3 or TRBV12-4 to TRBJ1-2, with D unclear. The CDR3 runs to 12 residues. Deletions cut 5 bases from V and 5 bases from J, with 9 bases between. The DNA for the CDR3 is TGTGCCAGCAGTAATAACTGGTATGGCTACACCTTC. Translated: CASSNNWYGYTF.

This clonotype was seen repeatedly, ten times or more. The rearrangement uses TRBV27 and TRBJ2-1, with D perhaps TRBD2 (6 bases). Germline lookup yields CDR1 MNHEY and CDR2 SMNVEV (reference sequence). Trimming stripped 5 bases from V and 2 bases from J, with 7 bases between. This CDR3 contains 13 residues. The CDR3: CASSPGAYNEQFF. The CDR3 DNA reads TGTGCCAGCAGTCCGGGGGCCTACAATGAGCAGTTCTTC.

This clonotype was seen more than once but under ten times. This chain joins TRBV4-3 and TRBJ1-2; weak D call: TRBD1 (5 bases). The CDR3 has 13 residues. Germline CDR1 reads LGHNA; CDR2 reads YSLEER. V was cut by 4 bases and J by 2 bases, with 8 bases left in between. CDR3 in amino acids: CASSPQVNYGYTF. For the CDR3, the DNA is TGCGCCAGCAGCCCACAGGTCAACTATGGCTACACCTTC.

This clonotype occurred a few times. The V gene is TRBV29-1, the J gene TRBJ2-7; 8 nucleotides agree with TRBD1. The CDR3 has 11 residues. The J segment lost 7 bases and the V segment lost 4 bases, leaving 3 bases of the junction unmatched. Germline-derived CDR1 and CDR2 are SQVTM and ANQGSEA. The CDR3 region is CSVGQGQEQYF. DNA for the CDR3: TGCAGCGTTGGACAGGGGCAAGAGCAGTACTTC.

CDR3 coding DNA: TGTGCCAGCAGCTTAGATTCGGTCAGGGCGAACACCGGGGAGCTGTTTTTT. Protein: CASSLDSVRANTGELFF. This sequence joins TRBV11-3 and TRBJ2-2, with D perhaps matching TRBD1 (5 bases). V gave up 0 bases and J gave up 0 bases, with 11 bases separating them. This CDR3 contains 17 residues. Germline V gives CDR1 SGHNT, CDR2 YENEEA. Supplemented by reference TRBV11-3 and TRBJ2-2, the full variable domain reads EAGVVQSPRYKIIEKKQPVAFWCNPISGHNTLYWYLQNLGQGPELLIRYENEEAVDDSQLPKDRFSAERLKGVDSTLKIQPAELGDSAVYLCASSLDSVRANTGELFFGEGSRLTVL.

This clonotype came up a few times. The CDR3 region is CASSFFGETQYF. The CDR3 region has the DNA TGTGCCAGCAGTTTCTTTGGGGAGACGCAGTATTTT. The chain recombines TRBV12-3 or TRBV12-4 with TRBJ2-3, with TRBD2 as a possible D gene (5 bases). Trimming removed 3 bases at V and 9 bases at J, with 10 bases between. CDR3 length: 12 residues.

CDR3 protein: CASGLSVPDTQYF. The CDR3 DNA is TGTGCTAGTGGTTTGTCTGTCCCAGATACGCAGTATTTT. The rearrangement joins TRBV12-5 to TRBJ2-3, with no clear D. Germline-derived CDR1 and CDR2 are LGHNT and FRNRAP. Trimming cost V 2 bases and J 4 bases, with 7 bases left between them. This CDR3 has 13 amino acids.

This clonotype has a handful of counts. CDR3 loop: CATTGGGETQYF. The CDR3, as DNA: TGTGCCACAACAGGGGGCGGAGAGACCCAGTACTTC. The J gene is TRBJ2-5, the V gene TRBV24-1; 9 nucleotides align to TRBD1. Germline V CDR1 and CDR2: KGHDR, SFDVKD. The CDR3 spans 12 residues. V shed 10 bases, J shed 4 bases, and the junction held 3 bases outside the gene matches.

The chain couples TRBV7-2 to TRBJ1-2; no clear D gene. The germline gives CDR1 SGHTA, CDR2 FQGNSA. Trimming took 1 base from V and 5 from J, leaving 11 bases between them. This CDR3 is 14 amino acids long. The DNA of the CDR3 is TGTGCCAGCAGCTTAGTTACCTGGGCGTATGGCTACACCTTC. Translated, it gives CASSLVTWAYGYTF. The entire variable domain, with the rest obtained from reference TRBV7-2 and TRBJ1-2, is as follows: GAGVSQSPSNKVTEKGKDVELRCDPISGHTALYWYRQSLGQGLEFLIYFQGNSAPDKSGLPSDRFSAERTGGSVSTLTIQRTQQEDSAVYLCASSLVTWAYGYTFGSGTRLTVV.

This clonotype has at least ten counts. This chain uses TRBV4-1 with TRBJ2-5; D might be TRBD1 or TRBD2, each matching 5 bases. The germline CDR1 and CDR2 sequences are MGHRA and YSYEKL. V was cut by 4 bases and J by 7 bases, with 13 bases left in between. CDR3 length: 13 residues. The CDR3 DNA reads as TGCGCCAGCAGCCCAACTTCTGGGGGGACCCAGTACTTC. This encodes CASSPTSGGTQYF.

The V and J genes are TRBV5-4 and TRBJ2-2, with D possibly TRBD1 on 5 matching bases. Trimming cost V 3 bases and J 2 bases, with 11 bases left between them. Germline CDR1 is SGHNT and CDR2 is YYREEE (reference sequence). There are 15 residues in the CDR3. This CDR3 reads CASSSRVLNTGELFF. CDR3 nucleotides: TGTGCCAGCAGCTCCAGGGTTCTTAACACCGGGGAGCTGTTTTTT. Full variable domain (rest looked up from reference TRBV5-4 and TRBJ2-2): ETGVTQSPTHLIKTRGQQVTLRCSSQSGHNTVSWYQQALGQGPQFIFQYYREEENGRGNFPPRFSGLQFPNYSSELNVNALELDDSALYLCASSSRVLNTGELFFGEGSRLTVL.

CDR3 region: CASTRRSNTEAFF. The CDR3 nucleotides read TGTGCCAGCACCCGGAGGTCGAACACTGAAGCTTTCTTT. The chain has TRBV6-1 and TRBJ1-1; the D is unclear. The ends were cut back, 7 bases at V and 1 base at J, with 10 bases in the middle. CDR3 length: 13 residues. From germline, CDR1 is MNHNS and CDR2 SASEGT.

The chain links TRBV29-1 to TRBJ1-4; TRBD1 matches 7 bases. The CDR3 runs to 14 residues. The germline gives CDR1 SQVTM, CDR2 ANQGSEA. V lost 4 bases and J lost 0; bases outside the gene matches: 2. CDR3 sequence (DNA): TGCAGCGTTGGGACAGGAGCAACTAATGAAAAACTGTTTTTT. This translates into CSVGTGATNEKLFF. The full variable domain, with the rest looked up from reference TRBV29-1 and TRBJ1-4, is SAVISQKPSRDICQRGTSLTIQCQVDSQVTMMFWYRQQPGQSLTLIATANQGSEATYESGFVIDKFPISRPNLTFSTLTVSNMSPEDSSIYLCSVGTGATNEKLFFGSGTQLSVL.

The chain couples TRBV28 to TRBJ1-2; TRBD1 agrees at 10 bases. The germline V gene encodes CDR1 MDHEN and CDR2 SYDVKM. The V segment lost 5 bases and the J segment 8 bases; nucleotides outside the gene matches: 14. The length of the CDR3 is 16 residues. CDR3 sequence reads: CASSPLYRDRGRGYTF. The CDR3 nucleotides are TGTGCCAGCAGTCCCTTGTACCGGGACAGGGGTAGGGGCTACACCTTC.

V and J are TRBV6-2 or TRBV6-3 and TRBJ1-1; the match to TRBD1 covers 7 bases. Germline V lookup: CDR1 MNHEY, CDR2 SVGEGT. V shed 7 bases and J 0 bases; nucleotides not matched to a gene: 14. The CDR3 sequence is 17 residues long. CDR3 protein: CASTGATGNPMNTEAFF. CDR3 nucleotides: TGTGCCAGCACCGGCGCGACAGGGAACCCCATGAACACTGAAGCTTTCTTT.

The V and J genes are TRBV7-9 and TRBJ2-7; 10 nucleotides align to TRBD1. This CDR3 is built from 13 residues. With V trimmed by 6 bases and J by 6 bases, 5 bases remained unmatched. Germline-derived CDR1 and CDR2 are SEHNR and FQNEAQ (reference sequence). The CDR3 DNA sequence: TGTGCCAGCAGTCGACAGGGGGCGTTCGAGCAGTACTTC. Encoded protein: CASSRQGAFEQYF.

There are a few counts of this clonotype. The V call is TRBV7-9, the J call TRBJ2-5; 8 bases agree with TRBD2. The germline V gene encodes CDR1 SEHNR and CDR2 FQNEAQ (reference sequence). There are 14 residues in the CDR3. V gave up 6 bases and J gave up 4 bases; unmatched junction bases: 7. The CDR3, as DNA: TGTGCCAGCAGTCCGATAGCGGGAAGAGAGACCCAGTACTTC. Its protein product is CASSPIAGRETQYF. Full variable domain (missing parts from reference TRBV7-9 and TRBJ2-5): DTGVSQNPRHKITKRGQNVTFRCDPISEHNRLYWYRQTLGQGPEFLTYFQNEAQLEKSRLLSDRFSAERPKGSFSTLEIQRTEQGDSAMYLCASSPIAGRETQYFGPGTRLLVL.

This rearrangement joins TRBV30 to TRBJ1-5; 7 positions match TRBD1. Germline trimming cut 1 base from V and 3 bases from J; bases unmatched to any gene: 3. Germline loops: CDR1 GTSNPN, CDR2 SVGIG (reference sequence). This CDR3 has 14 amino acids. DNA for the CDR3: TGTGCCTGGAGTGAGGGACAGCTCAATCAGCCCCAGCATTTT. Amino acids: CAWSEGQLNQPQHF.